This TCR beta chain stems from a study of patients and donors after allogeneic stem cell transplantation. Each CDR3 protein is one row after TCRdb ran MiXCR on the RT-PCR reads. This sample yields 400,000 to 450,000 distinct CDR3 sequences, of which around 16% are seen a single time; less than 8.5% belongs to the top ten. The V gene end was trimmed by 1 base and the J gene end by 10 bases; junction bases not matched to a gene: 5. The CDR3 length is 14 residues. Looked up from germline, CDR1 is LGHDT and CDR2 is YNNKEL (reference sequence). This TCR was recovered from a human donor who was either an allogeneic HSCT recipient or a stem cell or donor lymphocyte infusion donor (not recorded which). It is not recorded whose cells these are; they may come from a transplant donor. The sample comprised blood, either unsorted or a sorted T cell fraction (not recorded which). The chain is built from TRBV3-1 and TRBJ2-1, with 9 bases that match TRBD2. CDR3 residues: CASSQVALAGEQFF. The DNA for the CDR3 is TGTGCCAGCAGCCAAGTCGCCCTAGCGGGAGAGCAGTTCTTC.